Listed below are T cell receptor beta chains from one sample, sequenced in a study of blood T cell repertoires in COVID-19. Clones were read by immunoSEQ multiplex PCR, and TCRdb kept only the in-frame ones, dropping some. The table records about 91,000 clones, around 80% of them present only once. The sample consisted of peripheral blood. Receptors originate from a man in his forties or fifties with active or convalescent COVID-19. The CDR3 runs from the conserved cysteine through the conserved F or W. The order of the fields is CDR3 length, clone size, J gene, D gene, V gene, CDR3 protein, CDR3 DNA. A D gene is named only where the DNA matches it firmly. A row's size may be missing; if present it is once, few, many or a size class.

length: 12
size: few
J: TRBJ1-1
D: .
V: TRBV6-1
CDR3: CASSEGRVEAFF
DNA: TGTGCCAGCAGTGAGGGCAGGGTTGAAGCTTTCTTT

length: 15
size: .
J: TRBJ2-3
D: TRBD2
V: TRBV5-1
CDR3: CASAISGGHTDTQYF
DNA: TGCGCCAGCGCCATTAGCGGGGGACACACAGATACGCAGTATTTT

length: 18
size: .
J: TRBJ2-1
D: TRBD2
V: TRBV3-1/TRBV3-2
CDR3: CASSLVTSGGFYYNEQFF
DNA: TGTGCCAGCAGCCTTGTGACTAGCGGGGGGTTCTACTACAATGAGCAGTTCTTC

length: 15
size: .
J: TRBJ2-7
D: TRBD2
V: TRBV4-3
CDR3: CASSQARGAGYEQYF
DNA: TGCGCCAGCAGCCAAGCGCGGGGGGCGGGGTACGAGCAGTACTTC

length: 13
size: .
J: TRBJ2-3
D: .
V: TRBV5-4
CDR3: CASSTEITDTQYF
DNA: TGTGCCAGCAGTACAGAAATCACAGATACGCAGTATTTT

length: 15
size: once
J: TRBJ1-1
D: .
V: TRBV27
CDR3: CASSPQTVMNTEAFF
DNA: TGTGCCAGCAGTCCCCAGACAGTTATGAACACTGAAGCTTTCTTT

length: 15
size: .
J: TRBJ2-1
D: TRBD2
V: TRBV14
CDR3: CASSRTSGVLNEQFF
DNA: TGTGCCAGCAGCCGGACTAGCGGGGTCCTCAATGAGCAGTTCTTC

length: 13
size: once
J: TRBJ1-1
D: .
V: TRBV7-9
CDR3: CASSRQVNTEAFF
DNA: TGTGCCAGCAGCCGACAGGTTAACACTGAAGCTTTCTTT

length: 14
size: .
J: TRBJ1-1
D: .
V: TRBV30
CDR3: CAWSVGGAHTEAFF
DNA: TGTGCCTGGAGTGTCGGGGGGGCGCACACTGAAGCTTTCTTT

length: 18
size: .
J: TRBJ2-6
D: .
V: TRBV5-1
CDR3: CASSLGGGQESGANVLTF
DNA: TGCGCCAGCAGCTTGGGTGGCGGGCAGGAATCGGGGGCCAACGTCCTGACTTTC

length: 11
size: .
J: TRBJ2-5
D: .
V: TRBV6-6
CDR3: CASSDLETQYF
DNA: TGTGCCAGCAGCGACTTAGAGACCCAGTACTTC

length: 16
size: .
J: TRBJ2-3
D: TRBD2
V: TRBV19
CDR3: CASSGTSGGGTDTQYF
DNA: TGTGCCAGTAGTGGGACTAGCGGGGGAGGCACAGATACGCAGTATTTT

length: 14
size: .
J: TRBJ2-3
D: TRBD2
V: TRBV10-1
CDR3: CASSSGLAGDTQYF
DNA: TGCGCCAGCAGCTCCGGACTAGCAGGAGATACGCAGTATTTT

length: 16
size: .
J: TRBJ2-1
D: TRBD2
V: TRBV5-4
CDR3: CASSLASSGSYNEQFF
DNA: TGTGCCAGCAGCTTGGCCTCTAGCGGGTCTTACAATGAGCAGTTCTTC

length: 14
size: once
J: TRBJ1-3
D: TRBD1
V: TRBV6-5
CDR3: CASRTGTGGNTIYF
DNA: TGTGCCAGCAGAACCGGGACAGGGGGAAACACCATATATTTT

length: 16
size: .
J: TRBJ2-2
D: .
V: TRBV5-1
CDR3: CASSLGDLILAGELFF
DNA: TGCGCCAGCAGCTTGGGGGACTTAATTTTAGCCGGGGAGCTGTTTTTT

length: 16
size: .
J: TRBJ2-3
D: .
V: TRBV7-2
CDR3: CASSLMGGRGTDTQYF
DNA: TGTGCCAGCAGCTTAATGGGGGGGCGTGGCACAGATACGCAGTATTTT

length: 14
size: once
J: TRBJ1-2
D: TRBD1
V: TRBV4-3
CDR3: CASSHTTGDYGYTF
DNA: TGCGCCAGCAGCCATACGACAGGGGACTATGGCTACACCTTC

length: 15
size: .
J: TRBJ2-5
D: .
V: TRBV14
CDR3: CASSQDYGSQETQYF
DNA: TGTGCCAGCAGCCAAGATTACGGGTCCCAAGAGACCCAGTACTTC

length: 16
size: .
J: TRBJ1-6
D: TRBD1
V: TRBV5-5
CDR3: CASSPYGQGEGSPLHF
DNA: TGTGCCAGCAGCCCATATGGACAGGGCGAGGGTTCACCCCTCCACTTT

length: 12
size: once
J: TRBJ2-3
D: .
V: TRBV30
CDR3: CSLGPGTDTQYF
DNA: TGTTCCCTTGGCCCTGGCACAGATACGCAGTATTTT

length: 14
size: .
J: TRBJ2-5
D: TRBD1
V: TRBV6-2/TRBV6-3
CDR3: CASSPLLTGETQYF
DNA: TGTGCCAGCAGCCCATTATTGACAGGGGAGACCCAGTACTTC

length: 15
size: .
J: TRBJ1-2
D: TRBD1
V: TRBV25-1
CDR3: CASSEVGQGAGGYTF
DNA: TGTGCCAGCAGTGAAGTAGGACAGGGGGCTGGTGGCTACACCTTC

length: 15
size: .
J: TRBJ1-2
D: .
V: TRBV3-1/TRBV3-2
CDR3: CASSQDLQSDYGYTF
DNA: TGTGCCAGCAGCCAAGATCTACAGTCCGACTATGGCTACACCTTC

length: 17
size: .
J: TRBJ2-3
D: .
V: TRBV5-8
CDR3: CASSQGNIPEGPDTQYF
DNA: TGTGCCAGCAGCCAGGGCAACATTCCCGAAGGCCCAGATACGCAGTATTTT

length: 15
size: .
J: TRBJ1-1
D: TRBD1
V: TRBV7-8
CDR3: CASSTWTGGNTEAFF
DNA: TGTGCCAGCAGCACGTGGACAGGGGGGAACACTGAAGCTTTCTTT

length: 13
size: .
J: TRBJ1-6
D: .
V: TRBV12-3/TRBV12-4
CDR3: CASNRAANSPLHF
DNA: TGTGCCAGCAACAGGGCAGCAAATTCACCCCTCCACTTT

length: 15
size: .
J: TRBJ2-2
D: .
V: TRBV7-8
CDR3: CASSSGGRATGELFF
DNA: TGTGCCAGCAGCTCCGGGGGGCGAGCAACCGGGGAGCTGTTTTTT

length: 14
size: .
J: TRBJ2-2
D: .
V: TRBV6-6
CDR3: CASWDTSNTGELFF
DNA: TGTGCCAGTTGGGACACCTCCAACACCGGGGAGCTGTTTTTT

length: 15
size: once
J: TRBJ1-6
D: TRBD1
V: TRBV10-3
CDR3: CAISEQQGGNSPLHF
DNA: TGTGCCATCAGTGAGCAACAGGGGGGCAATTCACCCCTCCACTTT

length: 13
size: .
J: TRBJ1-1
D: TRBD1
V: TRBV2
CDR3: CASSRGVNTEAFF
DNA: TGTGCCAGCAGCAGGGGGGTGAACACTGAAGCTTTCTTT

length: 17
size: .
J: TRBJ2-1
D: TRBD2
V: TRBV7-9
CDR3: CASSLGDPRDYPNEQFF
DNA: TGTGCCAGCAGCTTAGGGGACCCTAGGGACTACCCCAATGAGCAGTTCTTC

length: 16
size: .
J: TRBJ2-1
D: .
V: TRBV6-1
CDR3: CASSVRQTPSRNEQFF
DNA: TGTGCCAGCAGTGTGCGGCAGACCCCCTCGCGCAATGAGCAGTTCTTC

length: 13
size: .
J: TRBJ2-5
D: .
V: TRBV20-1
CDR3: CSASGGLQETQYF
DNA: TGCAGTGCTAGTGGAGGGCTCCAAGAGACCCAGTACTTC

length: 12
size: .
J: TRBJ1-2
D: .
V: TRBV6-2/TRBV6-3
CDR3: CASSTYRDGYTF
DNA: TGTGCCAGCAGTACATACAGGGACGGCTACACCTTC

length: 17
size: .
J: TRBJ1-5
D: TRBD1
V: TRBV27
CDR3: CASSQGVGSIPNQPQHF
DNA: TGTGCCAGCAGTCAGGGGGTCGGGTCTATTCCAAATCAGCCCCAGCATTTT

length: 14
size: .
J: TRBJ2-1
D: TRBD1
V: TRBV10-3
CDR3: CAISEGTGGGEQFF
DNA: TGTGCCATCAGTGAGGGGACAGGGGGAGGTGAGCAGTTCTTC

length: 18
size: few
J: TRBJ2-2
D: TRBD2
V: TRBV4-1
CDR3: CASSQGLERGPGTGELFF
DNA: TGCGCCAGCAGCCAAGGTTTGGAGCGGGGGCCGGGCACCGGGGAGCTGTTTTTT

length: 15
size: .
J: TRBJ2-7
D: .
V: TRBV6-5
CDR3: CASSHIQTGGHEQYF
DNA: TGTGCCAGCAGTCATATACAAACGGGGGGCCACGAGCAGTACTTC

length: 14
size: .
J: TRBJ2-1
D: TRBD2
V: TRBV28
CDR3: CASGLAGTNNEQFF
DNA: TGTGCCAGCGGATTAGCGGGCACCAACAATGAGCAGTTCTTC

length: 16
size: .
J: TRBJ1-1
D: TRBD1
V: TRBV19
CDR3: CASSMDAGGGRTEAFF
DNA: TGTGCCAGTAGTATGGATGCAGGAGGGGGCCGAACTGAAGCTTTCTTT

length: 13
size: .
J: TRBJ2-7
D: .
V: TRBV9
CDR3: CASSPGESYEQYF
DNA: TGTGCCAGCAGCCCAGGGGAGTCCTACGAGCAGTACTTC

length: 16
size: .
J: TRBJ2-6
D: TRBD1
V: TRBV6-6
CDR3: CATTGQGAAGANVLTF
DNA: TGTGCCACCACGGGACAGGGGGCTGCTGGGGCCAACGTCCTGACTTTC

length: 12
size: .
J: TRBJ2-2
D: .
V: TRBV19
CDR3: CASNELAGELFF
DNA: TGTGCCAGTAATGAGTTGGCCGGGGAGCTGTTTTTT

length: 16
size: .
J: TRBJ2-5
D: TRBD1
V: TRBV7-9
CDR3: CASSSGTGGFGETQYF
DNA: TGTGCCAGCAGCTCCGGGACAGGGGGTTTCGGGGAGACCCAGTACTTC

length: 15
size: once
J: TRBJ1-6
D: .
V: TRBV5-1
CDR3: CASSLGEGYNSPLHF
DNA: TGCGCCAGCAGCTTGGGAGAGGGATATAATTCACCCCTCCACTTT

length: 14
size: .
J: TRBJ2-5
D: TRBD1
V: TRBV27
CDR3: CASTLRGGAETQYF
DNA: TGTGCCAGCACACTCAGAGGGGGCGCGGAGACCCAGTACTTC

length: 17
size: .
J: TRBJ2-2
D: .
V: TRBV28
CDR3: CASSSSGLGRYTGELFF
DNA: TGTGCCAGCAGTTCCTCAGGGCTGGGGCGTTACACCGGGGAGCTGTTTTTT

length: 13
size: once
J: TRBJ1-2
D: .
V: TRBV28
CDR3: CASSSGTPGGYTF
DNA: TGTGCCAGCAGTTCCGGGACTCCCGGCGGCTACACCTTC

length: 15
size: .
J: TRBJ1-5
D: .
V: TRBV7-8
CDR3: CASSFGGGNNQPQHF
DNA: TGTGCCAGCAGCTTTGGGGGGGGGAACAATCAGCCCCAGCATTTT